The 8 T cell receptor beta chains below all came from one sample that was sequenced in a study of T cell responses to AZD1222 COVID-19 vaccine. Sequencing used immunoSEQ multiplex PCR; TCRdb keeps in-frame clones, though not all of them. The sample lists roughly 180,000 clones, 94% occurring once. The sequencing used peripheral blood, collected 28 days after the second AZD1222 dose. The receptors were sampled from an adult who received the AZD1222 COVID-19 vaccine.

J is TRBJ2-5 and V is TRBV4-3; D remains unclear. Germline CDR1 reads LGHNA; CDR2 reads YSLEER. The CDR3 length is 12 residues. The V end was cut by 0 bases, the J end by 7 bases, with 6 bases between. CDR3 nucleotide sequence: TGCGCCAGCAGCCAAGACAAAGGGACCCAGTACTTC. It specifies CASSQDKGTQYF.

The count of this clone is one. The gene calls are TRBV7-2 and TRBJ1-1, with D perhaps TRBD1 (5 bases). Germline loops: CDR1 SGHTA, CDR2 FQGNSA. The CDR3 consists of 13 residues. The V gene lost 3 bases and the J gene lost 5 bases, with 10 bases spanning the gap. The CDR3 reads CASSFAGGTEAFF. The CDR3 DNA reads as TGTGCCAGCAGCTTTGCCGGGGGAACTGAAGCTTTCTTT.

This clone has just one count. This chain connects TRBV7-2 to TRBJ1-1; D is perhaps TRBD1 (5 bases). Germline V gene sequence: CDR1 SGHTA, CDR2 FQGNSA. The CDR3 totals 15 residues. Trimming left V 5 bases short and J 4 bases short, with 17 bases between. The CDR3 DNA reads TGTGCCAGCAGCGGTAGCCTCAGGGTAGGCACTGAAGCTTTCTTT. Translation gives CASSGSLRVGTEAFF.

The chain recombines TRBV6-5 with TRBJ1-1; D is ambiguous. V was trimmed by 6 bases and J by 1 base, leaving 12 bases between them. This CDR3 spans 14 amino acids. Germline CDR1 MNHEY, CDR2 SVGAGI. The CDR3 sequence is CASRNWRGNTEAFF. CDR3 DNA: TGTGCCAGCAGAAATTGGCGGGGGAACACTGAAGCTTTCTTT.

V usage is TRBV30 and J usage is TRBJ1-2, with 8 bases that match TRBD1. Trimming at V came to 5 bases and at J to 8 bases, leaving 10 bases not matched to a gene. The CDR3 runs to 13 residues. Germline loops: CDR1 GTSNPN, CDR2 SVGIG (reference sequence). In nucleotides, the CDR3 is TGTGCCTGGTCCGTGGCAGGGGGCGCGGGCTACACCTTC. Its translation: CAWSVAGGAGYTF.

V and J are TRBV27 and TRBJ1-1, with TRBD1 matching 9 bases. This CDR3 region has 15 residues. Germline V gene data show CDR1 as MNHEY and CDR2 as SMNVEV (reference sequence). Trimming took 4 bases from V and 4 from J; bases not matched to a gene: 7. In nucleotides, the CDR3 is TGTGCCAGCAGTTCACAGGGGGCGATGGGCACTGAAGCTTTCTTT. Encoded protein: CASSSQGAMGTEAFF.

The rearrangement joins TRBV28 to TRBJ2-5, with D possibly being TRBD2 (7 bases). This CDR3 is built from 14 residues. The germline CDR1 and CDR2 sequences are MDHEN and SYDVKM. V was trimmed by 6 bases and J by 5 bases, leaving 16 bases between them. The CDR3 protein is CASRPPGGSETQYF. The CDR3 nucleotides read TGTGCCAGCAGGCCACCGGGGGGCAGTGAGACCCAGTACTTC.

The CDR3 DNA reads as TGCGCCAGCAGCCCTATACCCGGGACAGCTATCTACGAGCAGTACTTC. It translates to CASSPIPGTAIYEQYF. The chain links TRBV5-1 to TRBJ2-7, with 7 bases identical to TRBD1. With 4 bases clipped from V and 3 bases from J, the junction kept 13 bases outside the gene matches. The CDR3 spans 16 residues. Germline CDR1 is SGHRS and CDR2 is YFSETQ.